This T cell receptor (beta chain) emerged from a study of blood T cell repertoires in COVID-19. Overall study context: PBMCs, B-cell-depleted T cells, or T cells provided the cDNA or gDNA that made up the material.

The CDR3 extends over 12 amino acids. V trimming: 8 bases; J trimming: 4 bases; junction bases outside the gene matches: 7. The V gene's germline CDR1 is GTSNPN and CDR2 SVGIG (reference sequence). Per the original data handling: How many nucleated cells were present was estimated from reference gene primer amplification. TCRdb keeps only in-frame clones here, not all; method: immunoSEQ multiplex PCR. The D gene and trimming were derived from the DNA, and the V and J assignments and clone size from that table. Altogether around 42,000 clones are present, about 85% being singletons, with the ten largest covering 35% to 55%.

The receptor was derived from a woman older than 75 with acute or convalescent COVID-19. V is TRBV30 and J is TRBJ1-1; 7 bases are shared with TRBD1. The sample was peripheral blood. The CDR3 DNA reads as TGTGCCATTCGACAGGGCAGCACTGAAGCTTTCTTT. Its translation is CAIRQGSTEAFF.